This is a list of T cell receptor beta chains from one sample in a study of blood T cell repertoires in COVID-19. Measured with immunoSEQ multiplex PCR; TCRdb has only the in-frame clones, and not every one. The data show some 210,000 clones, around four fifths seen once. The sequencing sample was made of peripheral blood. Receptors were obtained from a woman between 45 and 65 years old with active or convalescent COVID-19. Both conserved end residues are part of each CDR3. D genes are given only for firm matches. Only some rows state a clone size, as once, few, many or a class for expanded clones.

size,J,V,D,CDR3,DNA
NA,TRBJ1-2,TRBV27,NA,CASSPQGHQNYGYTF,TGTGCCAGCAGTCCCCAGGGACACCAAAACTATGGCTACACCTTC
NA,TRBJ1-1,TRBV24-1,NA,CATGGGPGTEAFF,TGTGCCACCGGAGGCGGACCGGGGACTGAAGCTTTCTTT
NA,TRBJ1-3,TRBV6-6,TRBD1,CATRETGTGVNTIYF,TGTGCCACCAGGGAAACCGGGACAGGGGTAAACACCATATATTTT
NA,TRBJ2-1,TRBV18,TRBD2,CASSPVAGAYNEQFF,TGTGCCAGCTCACCAGTAGCGGGAGCTTACAATGAGCAGTTCTTC
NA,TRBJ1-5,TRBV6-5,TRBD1,CASSSGQDSVQPQHF,TGTGCCAGCAGTTCGGGACAGGATTCTGTTCAGCCCCAGCATTTT
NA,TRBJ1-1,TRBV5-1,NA,CASSLWAKSEAFF,TGCGCCAGCAGCTTGTGGGCGAAGTCTGAAGCTTTCTTT
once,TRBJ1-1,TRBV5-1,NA,CASSTQGLNTEAFF,TGCGCCAGCAGTACCCAGGGATTAAACACTGAAGCTTTCTTT
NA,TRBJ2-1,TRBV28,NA,CASSTRGNEQFF,TGTGCCAGCAGTACCAGGGGCAATGAGCAGTTCTTC
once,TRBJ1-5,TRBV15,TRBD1,CATSRGGQAPISQHF,TGTGCCACCAGCAGAGGGGGACAGGCCCCGATCAGCCAGCATTTT
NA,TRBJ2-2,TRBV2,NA,CASGQTGNTGELFF,TGTGCCAGCGGGCAGACAGGGAACACCGGGGAGCTGTTTTTT
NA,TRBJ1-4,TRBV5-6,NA,CASSLEVRGAGNEKLFF,TGTGCCAGCAGCTTGGAAGTACGCGGGGCGGGTAATGAAAAACTGTTTTTT
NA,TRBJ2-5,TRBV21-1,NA,CASSSTRGLAGGETQYF,TGTGCCAGCAGCTCGACCCGAGGACTAGCGGGGGGGGAGACCCAGTACTTC
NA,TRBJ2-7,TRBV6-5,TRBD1,CASSYRGQGDEQYF,TGTGCCAGCAGTTACAGGGGGCAGGGCGACGAGCAGTACTTC
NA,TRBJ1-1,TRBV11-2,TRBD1,CASSPSRTGGREAFF,TGTGCCAGCAGCCCGAGCCGAACAGGGGGCAGGGAAGCTTTCTTT
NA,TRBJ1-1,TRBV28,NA,CASSFVQMNTEAFF,TGTGCCAGCAGTTTCGTACAGATGAACACTGAAGCTTTCTTT
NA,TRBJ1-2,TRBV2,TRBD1,CASRDHTGDYGYTF,TGTGCCAGCAGAGACCACACAGGGGACTATGGCTACACCTTC
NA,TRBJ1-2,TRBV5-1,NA,CASSSTGSPGYTF,TGCGCCAGCAGCTCTACCGGGTCTCCTGGCTACACCTTC
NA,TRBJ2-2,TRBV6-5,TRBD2,CATGLAGAGGELFF,TGTGCCACTGGACTAGCGGGGGCAGGCGGGGAGCTGTTTTTT
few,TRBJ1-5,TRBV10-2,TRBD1,CASSDRVNQPQHF,TGCGCCAGCAGCGACAGGGTCAATCAGCCCCAGCATTTT
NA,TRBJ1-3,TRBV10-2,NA,CASRGSGVVNTIYF,TGCGCCAGCCGGGGGTCCGGGGTGGTAAACACCATATATTTT
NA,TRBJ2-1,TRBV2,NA,CASSDLPEGEQFF,TGTGCCAGCAGTGATCTCCCTGAGGGAGAGCAGTTCTTC
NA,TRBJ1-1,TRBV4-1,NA,CASSQGTANTEAFF,TGCGCCAGCAGCCAAGGGACAGCGAACACTGAAGCTTTCTTT
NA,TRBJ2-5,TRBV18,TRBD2,CASSPSSREGETQYF,TGTGCCAGCTCACCGTCATCGAGGGAGGGAGAGACCCAGTACTTC
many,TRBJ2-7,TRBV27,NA,CASSSLLDRYEQYF,TGTGCCAGCAGTTCGCTCCTCGACAGGTACGAGCAGTACTTC
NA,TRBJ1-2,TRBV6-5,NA,CASTKTGGSGYGYTF,TGTGCCAGCACCAAAACCGGGGGTTCGGGCTATGGCTACACCTTC
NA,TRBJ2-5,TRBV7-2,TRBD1,CASSQGQGIQETQYF,TGTGCCAGCAGCCAGGGACAGGGAATCCAAGAGACCCAGTACTTC
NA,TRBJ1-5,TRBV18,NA,CASSRSGNSNQPQHF,TGTGCCAGCTCACGTTCCGGGAATAGCAATCAGCCCCAGCATTTT
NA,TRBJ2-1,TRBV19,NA,CASSIAPDRRLLF,TGTGCCAGTAGTATAGCCCCCGACAGACGGTTGCTCTTC
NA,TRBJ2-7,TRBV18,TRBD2,CASSLGGGPSSYEQYF,TGTGCCAGCTCCCTCGGGGGGGGCCCCAGCTCCTACGAGCAGTACTTC
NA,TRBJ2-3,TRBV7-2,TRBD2,CASSQNLAGQTDTQYF,TGTGCCAGCAGCCAGAACTTAGCGGGGCAAACAGATACGCAGTATTTT
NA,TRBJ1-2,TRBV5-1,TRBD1,CASNTGADYGYTF,TGCGCCAGCAATACAGGGGCAGACTATGGCTACACCTTC
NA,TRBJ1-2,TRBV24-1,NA,CATSDSGQLTDYGYTF,TGTGCCACCAGTGATTCCGGACAGCTAACCGACTATGGCTACACCTTC
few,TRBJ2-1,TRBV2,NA,CASRSGTSPYNEQFF,TGTGCCAGCAGATCCGGGACTTCTCCCTACAATGAGCAGTTCTTC
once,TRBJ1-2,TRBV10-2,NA,CASSPGSYGYTF,TGCGCCAGCAGCCCGGGAAGCTATGGCTACACCTTC
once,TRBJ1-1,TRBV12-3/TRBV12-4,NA,CASIGHTEAFF,TGTGCCAGCATTGGGCACACTGAAGCTTTCTTT
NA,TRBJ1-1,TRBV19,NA,CASSIFSRVNTEAFF,TGTGCCAGTAGTATCTTCTCCAGGGTGAACACTGAAGCTTTCTTT
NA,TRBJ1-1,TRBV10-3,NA,CAISPSGSRGNTEAFF,TGTGCCATCAGTCCCAGTGGCAGTCGGGGGAACACTGAAGCTTTCTTT
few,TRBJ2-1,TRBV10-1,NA,CASSDTGEVREQFF,TGCGCCAGCAGTGACACGGGAGAGGTCCGTGAGCAGTTCTTC
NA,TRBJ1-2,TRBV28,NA,CASSLGVGGDGYTF,TGTGCCAGCAGTTTAGGGGTAGGGGGGGACGGCTACACCTTC
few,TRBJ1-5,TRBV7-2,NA,CASSLSRSNQPQHF,TGTGCCAGCAGCTTAAGCCGTAGCAATCAGCCCCAGCATTTT
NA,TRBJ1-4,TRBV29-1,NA,CSVKVVQGNEKLFF,TGCAGCGTTAAAGTCGTGCAGGGCAATGAAAAACTGTTTTTT
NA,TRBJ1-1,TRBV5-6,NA,CASSTGRKNTEAFF,TGTGCCAGCAGCACAGGACGGAAGAACACTGAAGCTTTCTTT
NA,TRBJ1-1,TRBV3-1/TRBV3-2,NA,CASSGEGKREAFF,TGTGCCAGCAGCGGGGAGGGTAAGCGTGAAGCTTTCTTT
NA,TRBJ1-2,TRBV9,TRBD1,CASSRGLQGAMSYGYTF,TGTGCCAGCAGCAGGGGTTTACAGGGGGCTATGAGCTATGGCTACACCTTC
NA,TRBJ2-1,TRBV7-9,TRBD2,CASSPGLAGGHRYNEQFF,TGTGCCAGCAGCCCGGGACTAGCGGGAGGGCATAGGTACAATGAGCAGTTCTTC
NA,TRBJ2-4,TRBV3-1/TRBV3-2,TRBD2,CASSQVAGGPLSIQYF,TGTGCCAGCAGCCAGGTAGCGGGGGGGCCTCTTTCCATTCAGTACTTC
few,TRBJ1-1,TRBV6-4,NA,CASSGPRGSYEAFF,TGTGCCAGCAGTGGCCCCCGGGGGAGCTATGAAGCTTTCTTT
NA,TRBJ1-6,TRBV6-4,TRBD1,CASSGGQGGNSPLHF,TGTGCCAGCAGTGGAGGACAGGGGGGGAATTCACCCCTCCACTTT
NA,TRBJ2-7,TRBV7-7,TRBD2,CASSLLAGGSYEQYF,TGTGCCAGCAGCTTACTAGCGGGAGGGTCCTACGAGCAGTACTTC
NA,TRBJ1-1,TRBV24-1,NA,CATRGALNTEAFF,TGTGCCACCAGGGGGGCTTTGAACACTGAAGCTTTCTTT
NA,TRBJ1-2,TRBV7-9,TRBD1,CASSYDRGGYTF,TGTGCCAGCAGTTACGACAGGGGTGGCTACACCTTC
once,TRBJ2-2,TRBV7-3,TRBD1,CASSLIRGPTGELFF,TGTGCCAGCAGCCTAATCAGGGGGCCAACCGGGGAGCTGTTTTTT
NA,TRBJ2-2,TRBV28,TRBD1,CASSPRTGRSGELFF,TGTGCCAGCAGCCCCCGGACAGGGCGGTCCGGGGAGCTGTTTTTT
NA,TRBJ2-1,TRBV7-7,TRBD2,CASSLAAGGPGDEQFF,TGTGCCAGCAGCTTAGCAGCGGGGGGGCCCGGAGATGAGCAGTTCTTC
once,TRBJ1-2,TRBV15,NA,CATSRDHGQDGYTF,TGTGCCACCAGCAGAGATCACGGTCAGGATGGCTACACCTTC
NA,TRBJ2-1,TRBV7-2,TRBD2,CASSLAGGGVDEQFF,TGTGCCAGCAGCCTCGCTGGCGGGGGGGTCGATGAGCAGTTCTTC
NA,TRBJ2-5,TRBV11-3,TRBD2,CASSSGLAGGEETQYF,TGTGCCAGCAGCTCCGGACTAGCGGGGGGTGAAGAGACCCAGTACTTC
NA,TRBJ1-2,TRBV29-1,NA,CSVERQDPFNYGYTF,TGCAGCGTTGAAAGACAGGACCCCTTTAACTATGGCTACACCTTC
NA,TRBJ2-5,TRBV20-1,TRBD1,CSASLGTGGVSQETQYF,TGCAGTGCTAGTTTAGGGACAGGGGGCGTCTCGCAAGAGACCCAGTACTTC
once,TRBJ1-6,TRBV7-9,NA,CASSLTPLGGSYNSPLHF,TGTGCCAGCAGCTTAACGCCTCTGGGGGGCTCCTATAATTCACCCCTCCACTTT